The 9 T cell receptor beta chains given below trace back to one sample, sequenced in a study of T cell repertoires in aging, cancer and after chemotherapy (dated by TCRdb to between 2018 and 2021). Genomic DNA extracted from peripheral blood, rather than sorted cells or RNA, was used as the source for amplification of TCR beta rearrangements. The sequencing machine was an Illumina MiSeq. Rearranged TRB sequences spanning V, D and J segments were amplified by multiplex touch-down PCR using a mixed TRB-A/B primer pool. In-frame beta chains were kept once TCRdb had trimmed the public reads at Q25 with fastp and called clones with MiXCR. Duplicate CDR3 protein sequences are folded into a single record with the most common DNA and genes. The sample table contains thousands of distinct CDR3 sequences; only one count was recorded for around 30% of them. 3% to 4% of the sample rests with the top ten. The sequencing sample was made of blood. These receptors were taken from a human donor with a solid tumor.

CDR3 protein: CASSSTSGRAVGAYEQYF. For the CDR3, the DNA is TGTGCCAGCAGCTCGACTAGCGGGAGGGCAGTTGGGGCCTACGAGCAGTACTTC. This chain connects TRBV7-9 to TRBJ2-7; 14 positions match TRBD2. Germline V gene data show CDR1 as SEHNR and CDR2 as FQNEAQ (reference sequence). V trimming: 4 bases; J trimming: 2 bases; junction bases outside the gene matches: 10. The CDR3 totals 18 residues.

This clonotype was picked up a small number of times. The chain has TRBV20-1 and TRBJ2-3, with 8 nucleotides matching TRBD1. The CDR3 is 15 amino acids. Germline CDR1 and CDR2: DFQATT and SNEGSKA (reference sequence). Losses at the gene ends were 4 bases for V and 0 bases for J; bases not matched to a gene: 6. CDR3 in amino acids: CSAILRTGSTDTQYF. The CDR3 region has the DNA TGCAGTGCTATCCTTAGGACAGGGAGCACAGATACGCAGTATTTT.

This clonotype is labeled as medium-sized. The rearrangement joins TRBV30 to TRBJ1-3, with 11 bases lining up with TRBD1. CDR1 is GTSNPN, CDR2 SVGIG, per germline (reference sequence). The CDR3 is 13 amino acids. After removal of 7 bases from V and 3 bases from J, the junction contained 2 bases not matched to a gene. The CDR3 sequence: CASGTGGGNTIYF. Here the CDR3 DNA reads TGTGCCTCGGGGACAGGGGGTGGAAACACCATATATTTT.

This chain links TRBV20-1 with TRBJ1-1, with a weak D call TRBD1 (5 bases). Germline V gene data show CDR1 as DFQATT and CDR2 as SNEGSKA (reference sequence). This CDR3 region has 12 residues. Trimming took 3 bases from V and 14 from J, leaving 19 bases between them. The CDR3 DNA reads TGCAGTGCTAGGGTAACAGGCTCCGCGACATTCTTT. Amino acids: CSARVTGSATFF.

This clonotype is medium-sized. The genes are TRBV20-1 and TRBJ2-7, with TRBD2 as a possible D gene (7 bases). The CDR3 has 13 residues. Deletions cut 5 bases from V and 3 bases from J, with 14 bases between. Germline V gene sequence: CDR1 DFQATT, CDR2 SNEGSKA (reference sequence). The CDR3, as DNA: TGCAGTGCTGGGGGGGCAGGGTACTACGAGCAGTACTTC. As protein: CSAGGAGYYEQYF.

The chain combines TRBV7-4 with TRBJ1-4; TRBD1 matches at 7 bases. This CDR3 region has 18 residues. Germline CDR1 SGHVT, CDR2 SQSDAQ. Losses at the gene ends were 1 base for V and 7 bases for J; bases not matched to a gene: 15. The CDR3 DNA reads TGTGCCAGCAGCTTAGGGAAAACGGGGACCCCAGGGGGTGAAAAACTGTTTTTT. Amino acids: CASSLGKTGTPGGEKLFF.

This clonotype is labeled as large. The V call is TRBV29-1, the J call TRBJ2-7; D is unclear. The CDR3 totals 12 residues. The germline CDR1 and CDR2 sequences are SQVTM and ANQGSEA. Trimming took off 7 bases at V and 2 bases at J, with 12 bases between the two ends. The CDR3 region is CSAKTETYEQYF. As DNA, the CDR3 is TGCAGCGCGAAGACGGAAACCTACGAGCAGTACTTC.

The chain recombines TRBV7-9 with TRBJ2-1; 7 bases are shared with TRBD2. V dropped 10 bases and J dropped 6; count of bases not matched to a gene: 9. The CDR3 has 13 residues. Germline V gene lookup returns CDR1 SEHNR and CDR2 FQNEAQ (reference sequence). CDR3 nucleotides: TGTGCCATCCACGGGGAGGGCCGCAATGAGCAGTTCTTC. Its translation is CAIHGEGRNEQFF.

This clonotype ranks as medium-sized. The CDR3 reads CASSREGYEQYF. DNA of the CDR3: TGTGCCAGCAGCCGGGAGGGGTACGAGCAGTACTTC. The chain recombines TRBV5-4 with TRBJ2-7, with 8 positions matching TRBD2. The trim removed 4 bases at V and 4 bases at J, leaving 1 base unmatched. Germline CDR1 reads SGHNT; CDR2 reads YYREEE (reference sequence). CDR3 size: 12 residues.